Detailed here is one T cell receptor beta chain. These data come from a study of T cells in Graves' hyperthyroidism and ophthalmopathy. CDR3 length: 13 amino acids. Germline loops: CDR1 SEHNR, CDR2 FQNEAQ (reference sequence). The ends were cut back, 6 bases at V and 2 bases at J, with 11 bases in the middle. Regions amplified from RNA transcripts were the TCR beta CDR3 regions. The HTBI set primed first-round TCR CDR3 RT-PCR. TCRdb analysed the multiplex PCR reads with MiXCR anew, one entry per CDR3 protein. The sample lists over 350,000 distinct CDR3 sequences; under 20% were seen once. This receptor was taken from a man between 18 and 35 years old with Graves' ophthalmopathy. The material sequenced was blood. The chain is built from TRBV7-9 and TRBJ2-7; D may be TRBD1 (6 bases). As DNA, the CDR3 is TGTGCCAGCAGGTCCGGGACAACCTACGAGCAGTACTTC. Its translation is CASRSGTTYEQYF.